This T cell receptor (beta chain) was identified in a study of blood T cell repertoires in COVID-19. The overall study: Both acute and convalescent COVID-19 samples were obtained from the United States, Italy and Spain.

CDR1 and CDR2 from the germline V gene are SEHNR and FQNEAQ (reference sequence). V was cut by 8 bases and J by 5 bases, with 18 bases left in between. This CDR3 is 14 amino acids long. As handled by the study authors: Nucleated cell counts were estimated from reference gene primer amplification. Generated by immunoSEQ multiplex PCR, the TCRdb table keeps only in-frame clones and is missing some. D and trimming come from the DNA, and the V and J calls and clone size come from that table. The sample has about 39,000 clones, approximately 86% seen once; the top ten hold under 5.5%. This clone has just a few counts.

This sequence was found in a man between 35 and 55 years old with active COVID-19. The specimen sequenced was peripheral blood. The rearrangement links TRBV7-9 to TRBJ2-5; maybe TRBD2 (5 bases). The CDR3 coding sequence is TGTGCCAGCGGGAGTCCCCAGGTCCGCGAGACCCAGTACTTC. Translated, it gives CASGSPQVRETQYF.